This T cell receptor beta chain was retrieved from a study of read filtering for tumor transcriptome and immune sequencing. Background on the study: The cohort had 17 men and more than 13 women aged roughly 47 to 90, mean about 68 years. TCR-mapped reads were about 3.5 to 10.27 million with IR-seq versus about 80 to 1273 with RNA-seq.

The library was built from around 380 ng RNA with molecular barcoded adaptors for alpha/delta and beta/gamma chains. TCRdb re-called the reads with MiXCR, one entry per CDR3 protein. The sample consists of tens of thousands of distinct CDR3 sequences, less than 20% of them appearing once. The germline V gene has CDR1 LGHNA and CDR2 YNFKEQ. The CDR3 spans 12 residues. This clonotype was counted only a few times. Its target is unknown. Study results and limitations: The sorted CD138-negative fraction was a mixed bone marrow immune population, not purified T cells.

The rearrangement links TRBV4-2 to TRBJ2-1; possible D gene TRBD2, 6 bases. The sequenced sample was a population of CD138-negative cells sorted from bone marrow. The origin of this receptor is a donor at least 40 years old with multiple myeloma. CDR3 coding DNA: TGTGCGCGGATAGCGGAGCACAATGAGCAGTTCTTC. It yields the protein CARIAEHNEQFF.